The next 25 T cell receptor beta chains were all read from a single sample in a study of T cell responses to AZD1222 COVID-19 vaccine. Here immunoSEQ multiplex PCR was the method, and the copy in TCRdb shows in-frame clones only, minus some. The sample consists of about 200,000 clones, about 94% of them appearing once. Sequencing was performed on peripheral blood, taken 28 days after the second AZD1222 dose. The source is an adult who received the AZD1222 COVID-19 vaccine.

This clone came up once. The chain couples TRBV14 to TRBJ2-7; 14 bases map to TRBD2. The germline V gene encodes CDR1 SGHDN and CDR2 FVKESK. The CDR3 is made up of 19 amino acids. After removal of 1 base from V and 4 bases from J, the junction contained 12 bases not matched to a gene. The CDR3 reads CASSQGSGRLAGGRYEQYF. The CDR3 bases are TGTGCCAGCAGCCAAGGATCCGGACGACTAGCGGGGGGGAGGTACGAGCAGTACTTC.

This chain uses TRBV5-6 with TRBJ1-1, with D maybe TRBD1 (5 bases). Trimming shortened V by 4 bases and J by 9 bases, and 10 bases separated the two germline ends. CDR3 size: 11 residues. CDR1 is SGHDT and CDR2 is YYEEEE in the germline V gene. CDR3 sequence: CASSLGAQAFF. The CDR3 DNA reads as TGTGCCAGCAGCCTCGGGGCTCAAGCTTTCTTT.

The genes are TRBV6-6 and TRBJ1-5, with a tentative D call TRBD1 (5 bases). Trimming stripped 4 bases from V and 7 bases from J, with 17 bases between. The germline V gene encodes CDR1 MNHNY and CDR2 SVGAGI (reference sequence). The CDR3 is made up of 15 amino acids. CDR3 region: CASSSTGQPDQPQHF. The CDR3 coding sequence is TGTGCCAGCAGTTCCACTGGACAACCGGACCAGCCCCAGCATTTT.

V gene TRBV29-1 combines with J gene TRBJ2-7; D is undetermined. Germline CDR1 reads SQVTM; CDR2 reads ANQGSEA. Trimming took off 2 bases at V and 0 bases at J, with 5 bases between the two ends. The CDR3 runs 12 residues. The CDR3 DNA follows: TGCAGCGTTGAATCCGTCTCCTACGAGCAGTACTTC. It yields the protein CSVESVSYEQYF.

The chain has TRBV5-5 and TRBJ2-1, with a possible D match to TRBD2 (6 bases). The CDR3 contains 15 residues. Between the trimmed V and J ends, which lost 4 bases and 8 bases, there was a span of 19 bases. CDR1 SGHKS and CDR2 YYEKEE come from the germline V gene (reference sequence). The CDR3 DNA follows: TGTGCCAGCAGCGCGGGACTCAGGCCCTTGGATGAGCAGTTCTTC. This encodes CASSAGLRPLDEQFF.

The rearrangement uses TRBV5-1 and TRBJ2-7, with a tentative D call TRBD1 (6 bases). The CDR3 consists of 12 residues. Germline values: CDR1 SGHRS, CDR2 YFSETQ. Trimming stripped 4 bases from V and 3 bases from J, with 8 bases between. DNA for the CDR3: TGCGCCAGCAGCCCGGACAGCTACGAGCAGTACTTC. It is translated as CASSPDSYEQYF.

CDR3 nucleotides: TGTGCCAGCAGTCCGAACAGGGGGCAAGAGACCCAGTACTTC. Its protein product is CASSPNRGQETQYF. J is TRBJ2-5 and V is TRBV7-2, with 8 bases lining up with TRBD1. Germline assignment: CDR1 SGHTA and CDR2 FQGNSA. Trimming at V came to 6 bases and at J to 2 bases, leaving 5 bases not matched to a gene. The CDR3 extends over 14 amino acids.

The gene calls are TRBV15 and TRBJ1-2; D ambiguous. There are 16 residues in the CDR3. Trimming cost V 0 bases and J 4 bases, with 15 bases left between them. Germline V gene lookup returns CDR1 LNHNV and CDR2 YYDKDF (reference sequence). DNA of the CDR3: TGTGCCACCAGCAGAGATAGGGCCCTTGGGCCCTATGGCTACACCTTC. Its translation is CATSRDRALGPYGYTF.

As for this clone: This same CDR3 is encoded by further DNA sequences in the sample. The V gene is TRBV19, the J gene TRBJ1-6; 8 nucleotides line up with TRBD1. Trimming at V came to 5 bases and at J to 6 bases, leaving 3 bases not matched to a gene. The CDR3 is made up of 14 amino acids. Looked up from germline, CDR1 is LNHDA and CDR2 is SQIVND (reference sequence). CDR3 loop: CASSLGQGNSPLHF. The CDR3 nucleotides are TGTGCCAGTAGTCTTGGACAGGGTAATTCACCCCTCCACTTT.

The chain carries TRBV6-5 and TRBJ1-3; the D is unclear. V lost 7 bases to trimming and J lost 3 bases, with 7 bases between them. CDR3 length equals 12 residues. Germline values: CDR1 MNHEY, CDR2 SVGAGI. CDR3 bases: TGTGCCAGCACTTCCGATGGAAACACCATATATTTT. Amino acids: CASTSDGNTIYF.

This clone is a singleton in its sample. V is TRBV15 and J is TRBJ2-3, with D possibly called TRBD1 or TRBD2 (7 bases each). Germline assignment: CDR1 LNHNV and CDR2 YYDKDF (reference sequence). CDR3 size: 16 residues. With 3 bases removed from V and 5 bases from J, the gap between germline ends came to 18 bases. The CDR3 DNA follows: TGTGCCACCAGCAGGCCCCAGGGGGGGCGAGGAGATACGCAGTATTTT. Translated: CATSRPQGGRGDTQYF.

The gene calls are TRBV5-6 and TRBJ2-2; the match to TRBD1 covers 9 bases. This CDR3 is built from 17 residues. J gave up 6 bases and V 1 base, and 10 bases lay outside the gene matches. The germline V gene encodes CDR1 SGHDT and CDR2 YYEEEE. CDR3 DNA sequence: TGTGCCAGCAGCTTGACCGGGACAGGGACTGACGCCGGGGAGCTGTTTTTT. Translated: CASSLTGTGTDAGELFF.

The gene calls are TRBV27 and TRBJ1-4, with 7 bases aligning to TRBD1. Per germline, CDR1 MNHEY and CDR2 SMNVEV (reference sequence). The CDR3 length is 16 residues. Losses at the gene ends were 3 bases for V and 1 base for J; bases not matched to a gene: 5. The CDR3 DNA reads as TGTGCCAGCAGTTTCTTAGGGGGCGAAACTAATGAAAAACTGTTTTTT. Residues: CASSFLGGETNEKLFF.

The DNA of the CDR3 is TGTGCCAGCAGCCGGACAGGGGCCCAGCCCCAGCATTTT. This encodes CASSRTGAQPQHF. This sequence joins TRBV7-3 and TRBJ1-5, with 9 bases aligning to TRBD1. This CDR3 comprises 13 residues. CDR1 and CDR2 from the germline V gene are SGHTA and FQGTGA. Germline trimming cut 5 bases from V and 7 bases from J; bases unmatched to any gene: 3.

V gene TRBV4-3 combines with J gene TRBJ2-3, with TRBD2 matching over 7 bases. Per the germline V gene, CDR1 is LGHNA and CDR2 is YSLEER. V lost 1 base and J lost 4; bases outside the gene matches: 8. This CDR3 is 16 amino acids long. CDR3 DNA sequence: TGCGCCAGCAGCCAAGGGTGGGCGGGGGAAGCAGATACGCAGTATTTT. This translates into CASSQGWAGEADTQYF.

V and J are TRBV28 and TRBJ1-2; TRBD1 aligns across 9 bases. The germline CDR1 and CDR2 sequences are MDHEN and SYDVKM. The CDR3 spans 15 residues. The V and J ends lost 2 bases and 2 bases, in that order; junction bases with no gene match: 3. Here the CDR3 reads CASSLPGQGNYGYTF. The CDR3 DNA reads as TGTGCCAGCAGTTTACCGGGACAGGGAAACTATGGCTACACCTTC.

This chain joins TRBV6-2 or TRBV6-3 and TRBJ1-3; no firm D call. Trimming cost V 2 bases and J 0 bases, with 14 bases left between them. The CDR3 has 17 amino acids. Germline assignment: CDR1 MNHEY and CDR2 SVGEGT. The CDR3, as DNA: TGTGCCAGCAGTTACCTCACGACCGTCATCTCTGGAAACACCATATATTTT. Its translation is CASSYLTTVISGNTIYF.

The chain is built from TRBV9 and TRBJ2-2; D is ambiguous. V was trimmed by 2 bases and J by 0 bases, leaving 8 bases between them. This CDR3 contains 15 residues. Per the germline V gene, CDR1 is SGDLS and CDR2 is YYNGEE. The CDR3 nucleotides are TGTGCCAGCAGCGTGAGGTTATCGAACACCGGGGAGCTGTTTTTT. Translation gives CASSVRLSNTGELFF.

The chain links TRBV9 to TRBJ2-1; possibly TRBD1 or TRBD2 for D (5 bases each). The V end lost 0 bases, the J end lost 9 bases, and 13 bases lay between the germline ends. Germline assignment: CDR1 SGDLS and CDR2 YYNGEE. CDR3 length: 14 residues. In nucleotides, the CDR3 is TGTGCCAGCAGCGTAGAGACCTGGGGACGTGAGCAGTTCTTC. Protein sequence: CASSVETWGREQFF.

The chain couples TRBV6-5 to TRBJ1-2; 7 bases align to TRBD1. Germline CDR1 is MNHEY and CDR2 is SVGAGI. CDR3 length equals 14 residues. Unmatched junction bases numbered 9, after V lost 6 bases and J lost 5 bases. The CDR3 DNA follows: TGTGCCAGCAGGGGGGACAGTTATTGGTATGGCTACACCTTC. Protein product: CASRGDSYWYGYTF.

V is TRBV7-2 and J is TRBJ1-4, with TRBD1 as a possible D gene (5 bases). This CDR3 contains 14 residues. CDR1 and CDR2 (germline): SGHTA, FQGNSA. V was cut by 5 bases and J by 1 base, with 8 bases left in between. CDR3 loop: CASSQGETNEKLFF. In nucleotides, the CDR3 is TGTGCCAGCAGCCAGGGCGAAACTAATGAAAAACTGTTTTTT.

The chain uses TRBV5-1 and TRBJ2-5, with unresolved D. V lost 7 bases and J lost 5, with 21 bases in between. The CDR3 has 15 residues. Germline V gene sequence: CDR1 SGHRS, CDR2 YFSETQ. This CDR3 reads CASLPQPSYGETQYF. DNA for the CDR3: TGCGCCAGCCTCCCCCAGCCATCCTACGGGGAGACCCAGTACTTC.

The rearrangement uses TRBV7-9 and TRBJ1-4; TRBD1 matches 7 bases. The CDR3 extends over 15 amino acids. Germline V gene sequence: CDR1 SEHNR, CDR2 FQNEAQ (reference sequence). V was clipped by 5 bases and J by 8 bases; unmatched bases: 11. CDR3 DNA: TGTGCCAGCAGCGCCGCCGGGACAGCCGCCGAAAAACTGTTTTTT. It encodes CASSAAGTAAEKLFF.

The chain is built from TRBV6-2 or TRBV6-3 and TRBJ2-7, with D perhaps TRBD1 (5 bases). The germline gives CDR1 MNHEY, CDR2 SVGEGT. V gave up 2 bases and J gave up 0 bases, with 5 bases separating them. The CDR3 is 13 residues long. The CDR3 protein is CASSYDSSYEQYF. CDR3 DNA: TGTGCCAGCAGTTACGACAGCTCCTACGAGCAGTACTTC.

The V gene is TRBV4-2, the J gene TRBJ2-7; 7 bases align to TRBD2. The junction had 2 bases not matched to a gene; V was cut back by 0 bases and J by 0 bases. The CDR3 contains 15 residues. CDR1 and CDR2 (germline): LGHNA, YNFKEQ. The CDR3 spells CASSQEAGPSYEQYF. The CDR3 nucleotides read TGTGCCAGCAGCCAAGAAGCGGGGCCCTCCTACGAGCAGTACTTC.